The 15 T cell receptor beta chains given below trace back to one sample, sequenced in a study of Graves' ophthalmopathy and Graves' hyperthyroidism. Amplification from RNA transcripts yielded the TCR beta CDR3 regions. Second-round multiplex PCR followed a first-round RT-PCR using HTBI primers. TCRdb called the multiplex PCR reads again in MiXCR, with one record for every CDR3 protein. The table lists about half a million distinct CDR3 sequences, around an eighth of them singletons. Sequenced sample: blood. The receptors stem from a woman in her thirties with Graves' ophthalmopathy.

This clonotype has ten or more counts. The chain combines TRBV25-1 with TRBJ2-5; D is ambiguous. CDR1 MGHDK and CDR2 SYGVNS come from the germline V gene. Trimming took off 0 bases at V and 1 base at J, with 6 bases between the two ends. The CDR3 sequence is 14 residues long. CDR3 residues: CASSEYNSQETQYF. The CDR3 nucleotides are TGTGCCAGCAGTGAATACAACAGCCAAGAGACCCAGTACTTC.

The sample holds many counts of this clonotype. The J gene is TRBJ2-7, the V gene TRBV18, with D uncertain. Trimming pared 0 bases from V and 6 bases from J, leaving 9 bases between. Per the germline V gene, CDR1 is KGHSH and CDR2 is LQKENI. This CDR3 is 13 amino acids long. The CDR3 sequence is CASSPPAGREQYF. The CDR3 coding sequence is TGTGCCAGCTCACCACCCGCAGGACGCGAGCAGTACTTC.

This clonotype was counted many times. The chain is built from TRBV7-6 and TRBJ2-7; D may be TRBD1 (6 bases). V lost 5 bases and J lost 2, with 13 bases in between. CDR3 size: 14 residues. Germline loops: CDR1 SGHVS, CDR2 FNYEAQ. This chain's CDR3 is CASSLGQRAYEQYF. The CDR3 region has the DNA TGTGCCAGCAGCCTCGGACAGAGAGCCTACGAGCAGTACTTC.

Note on this clonotype: One base away lies a much larger clone, so this may be a sequencing read error. The chain joins TRBV19 to TRBJ2-2, with 8 nucleotides matching TRBD2. CDR3 size: 16 residues. Per the germline V gene, CDR1 is LNHDA and CDR2 is SQIVND (reference sequence). The CDR3 DNA sequence: TGTGCCAGTTATACAAGAGCGGGAGACTCGGGCGGGGAGCTGTGTTTT. This gives the protein CASYTRAGDSGGELCF. Full variable domain (remainder filled in from reference TRBV19 and TRBJ2-2): DGGITQSPKYLFRKEGQNVTLSCEQNLNHDAMYWYRQDPGQGLRLIYYSQIVNDFQKGDIAEGYSVSREKKESFPLTVTSAQKNPTAFYLCASYTRAGDSGGELCFGEGSRLTVL.

This clonotype was detected ten times or more. The V gene is TRBV6-1, the J gene TRBJ1-2; D may be TRBD1 (5 bases). Germline V gene lookup returns CDR1 MNHNS and CDR2 SASEGT. Trimming took off 10 bases at V and 0 bases at J, with 12 bases between the two ends. The length of the CDR3 is 13 residues. CDR3 residues: CATQGASNYGYTF. CDR3 coding DNA: TGTGCCACCCAAGGGGCCTCTAACTATGGCTACACCTTC.

In its sample, this clonotype was seen many times. The V call is TRBV2, the J call TRBJ2-5; no definite D call. Germline-derived CDR1 and CDR2 are SNHLY and FYNNEI. The CDR3 totals 12 residues. Deletions cut 4 bases from V and 5 bases from J, with 8 bases between. The CDR3 coding sequence is TGTGCCAGCAGTGTGTGCTTGGAGACCCAGTACTTC. Its protein product is CASSVCLETQYF.

This clonotype was recorded at least ten times. V gene TRBV7-2 combines with J gene TRBJ2-5, with TRBD2 matching 9 bases. Germline-derived CDR1 and CDR2 are SGHTA and FQGNSA. The trim removed 1 base at V and 5 bases at J, leaving 5 bases unmatched. This CDR3 contains 15 residues. The CDR3 nucleotides read TGTGCCAGCAGCTTAGATCTAGCGGGGTGGGAGACCCAGTACTTC. It translates to CASSLDLAGWETQYF.

J is TRBJ2-7 and V is TRBV2; 9 bases align to TRBD2. There are 14 residues in the CDR3. V lost 8 bases to trimming and J lost 7 bases; unmatched junction nucleotides: 12. Germline-derived CDR1 and CDR2 are SNHLY and FYNNEI. This CDR3 reads CASAKGLAVYEQYF. CDR3 nucleotide sequence: TGTGCCAGCGCCAAGGGACTAGCAGTTTATGAGCAGTACTTC.

Notes on this clonotype: One end of the junction does not line up with germline, which may come from a read error. This chain uses TRBV5-1 with TRBJ1-1, with a tentative D call TRBD1 (5 bases). The germline gives CDR1 SGHRS, CDR2 YFSETQ. The CDR3 length is 15 residues. As DNA, the CDR3 is TGCGCCAGCAGATTATTAGGGGAAGTGAACACTGAAGCTTGGTTT. It is translated as CASRLLGEVNTEAWF.

This clonotype was detected many times. The genes are TRBV12-3 or TRBV12-4 and TRBJ1-2; perhaps TRBD1 as D (5 bases). The CDR3 runs 14 residues. Trimming left V 1 base short and J 6 bases short, with 12 bases between. DNA for the CDR3: TGTGCCAGCAGTTTAGGGACACCCGTCGATGGCTACACCTTC. This codes for CASSLGTPVDGYTF.

This clonotype was detected ten times or more. The J gene is TRBJ2-7, the V gene TRBV6-1; TRBD1 matches 7 bases. CDR1 is MNHNS, CDR2 SASEGT, per germline. CDR3 length equals 13 residues. After removal of 4 bases from V and 1 base from J, the junction contained 1 base not matched to a gene. CDR3 nucleotide sequence: TGTGCCAGCAGTGCCAGGGGGTCCTACGAGCAGTACTTC. Protein product: CASSARGSYEQYF.

This clonotype came up many times. The chain combines TRBV10-2 with TRBJ1-5; D call uncertain. This CDR3 comprises 16 residues. The V end lost 4 bases, the J end lost 0 bases, and 13 bases lay between the germline ends. Germline values: CDR1 WSHSY, CDR2 SAAADI. CDR3 region: CASSVSGFYSNQPQHF. In DNA, the CDR3 is TGCGCCAGCAGTGTGTCCGGATTTTATAGCAATCAGCCCCAGCATTTT.

This clonotype was recorded at least ten times. The chain employs TRBV6-2 or TRBV6-3 and TRBJ1-2; D is perhaps TRBD1 (6 bases). CDR1 is MNHEY, CDR2 SVGEGT, per germline. The CDR3 spans 15 residues. Trimming stripped 4 bases from V and 5 bases from J, with 17 bases between. The CDR3: CASSSKAGTSYGYTF. DNA for the CDR3: TGTGCCAGCAGTTCTAAAGCCGGGACAAGTTATGGCTACACCTTC.

This clonotype has a count of ten or more. The chain recombines TRBV28 with TRBJ1-6, with 8 bases that match TRBD1. J lost 10 bases, V lost 7 bases, and 6 bases had no gene match. Germline assignment: CDR1 MDHEN and CDR2 SYDVKM. CDR3 size: 13 residues. The CDR3 spells CASNKDRASPLHF. CDR3 in DNA: TGTGCCAGCAACAAGGACAGGGCCTCACCCCTCCACTTT.

Many counts were recorded for this clonotype. The rearrangement links TRBV6-5 to TRBJ2-7; D is undetermined. Germline CDR1 reads MNHEY; CDR2 reads SVGAGI. V lost 2 bases, J lost 9 bases, and 14 bases lay in between. The CDR3 has 13 amino acids. The CDR3 sequence is CASSYRHEGGQYF. CDR3 coding DNA: TGTGCCAGCAGTTACCGACACGAAGGTGGGCAGTACTTC.